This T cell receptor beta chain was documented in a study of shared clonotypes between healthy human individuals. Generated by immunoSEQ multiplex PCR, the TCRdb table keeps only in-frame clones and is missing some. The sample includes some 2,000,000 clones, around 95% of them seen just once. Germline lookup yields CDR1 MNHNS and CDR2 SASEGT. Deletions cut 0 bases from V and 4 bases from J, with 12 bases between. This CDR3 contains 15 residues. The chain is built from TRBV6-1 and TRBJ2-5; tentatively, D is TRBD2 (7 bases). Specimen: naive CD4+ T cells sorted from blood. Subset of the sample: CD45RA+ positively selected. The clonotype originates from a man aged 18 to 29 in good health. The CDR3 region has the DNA TGTGCCAGCAGTGAAGCACCCGGGGGGCGAGAGACCCAGTACTTC. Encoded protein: CASSEAPGGRETQYF.